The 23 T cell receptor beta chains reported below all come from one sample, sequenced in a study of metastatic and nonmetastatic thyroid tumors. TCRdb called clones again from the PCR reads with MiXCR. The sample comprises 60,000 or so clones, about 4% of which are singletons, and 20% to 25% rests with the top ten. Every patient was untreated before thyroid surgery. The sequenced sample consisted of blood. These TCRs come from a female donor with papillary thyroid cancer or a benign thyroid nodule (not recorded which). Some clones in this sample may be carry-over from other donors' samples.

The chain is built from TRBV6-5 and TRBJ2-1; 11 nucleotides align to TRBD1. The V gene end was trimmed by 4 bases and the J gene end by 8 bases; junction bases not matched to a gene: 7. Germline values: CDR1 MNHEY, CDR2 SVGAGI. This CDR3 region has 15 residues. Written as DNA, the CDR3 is TGTGCCAGCAGTTCTGGACAGGGGGCCTCAGATGAGCAGTTCTTC. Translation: CASSSGQGASDEQFF.

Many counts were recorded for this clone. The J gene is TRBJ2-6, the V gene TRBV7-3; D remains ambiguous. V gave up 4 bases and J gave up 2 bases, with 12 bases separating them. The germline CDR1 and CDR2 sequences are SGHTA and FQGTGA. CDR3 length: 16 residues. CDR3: CASSYTSGAGANVLTF. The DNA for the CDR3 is TGTGCCAGCAGCTACACTTCCGGTGCTGGGGCCAACGTCCTGACTTTC.

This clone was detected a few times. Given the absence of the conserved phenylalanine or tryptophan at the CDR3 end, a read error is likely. The CDR3 region is CASSWVADFQETQYL. The DNA for the CDR3 is TGTGCCAGCAGCTGGGTGGCGGATTTCCAAGAGACCCAGTACCTC. This chain joins TRBV7-2 and TRBJ2-5; D gene unclear. CDR1 and CDR2 (germline): SGHTA, FQGNSA. There are 15 residues in the CDR3. The V end lost 4 bases, the J end lost 1 base, and 13 bases lay between the germline ends.

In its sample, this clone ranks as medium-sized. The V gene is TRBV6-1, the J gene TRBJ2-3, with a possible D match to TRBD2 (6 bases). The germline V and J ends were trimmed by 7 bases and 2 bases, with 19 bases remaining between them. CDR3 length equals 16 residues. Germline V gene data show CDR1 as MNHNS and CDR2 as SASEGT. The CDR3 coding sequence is TGTGCCAGCAAGGCCTCGGGGCGGGGCCTCACAGATACGCAGTATTTT. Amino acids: CASKASGRGLTDTQYF.

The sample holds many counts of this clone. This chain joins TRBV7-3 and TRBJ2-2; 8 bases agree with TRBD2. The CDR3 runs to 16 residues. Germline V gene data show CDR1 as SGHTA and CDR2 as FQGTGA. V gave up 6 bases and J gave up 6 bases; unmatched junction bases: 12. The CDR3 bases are TGTGCCAGCAGGGATGGGACTAGTATGGGGGCCGGGGAGCTGTTTTTT. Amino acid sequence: CASRDGTSMGAGELFF. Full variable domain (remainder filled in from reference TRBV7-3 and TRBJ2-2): GAGVSQTPSNKVTEKGKYVELRCDPISGHTALYWYRQSLGQGPEFLIYFQGTGAADDSGLPNDRFFAVRPEGSVSTLKIQRTERGDSAVYLCASRDGTSMGAGELFFGEGSRLTVL.

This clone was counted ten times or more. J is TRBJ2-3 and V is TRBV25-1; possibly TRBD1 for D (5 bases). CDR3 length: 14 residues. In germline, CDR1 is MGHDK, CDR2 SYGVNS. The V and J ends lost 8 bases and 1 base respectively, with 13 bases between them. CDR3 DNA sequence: TGTGCCAGCCGTGGACACCCCGGCACAGATACGCAGTATTTT. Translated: CASRGHPGTDTQYF.

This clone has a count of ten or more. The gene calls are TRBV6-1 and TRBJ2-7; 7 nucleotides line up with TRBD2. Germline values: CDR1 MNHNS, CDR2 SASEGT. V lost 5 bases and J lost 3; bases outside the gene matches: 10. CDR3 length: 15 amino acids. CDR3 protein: CASSLLAERGYEQYF. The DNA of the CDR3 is TGTGCCAGCAGTCTGCTAGCGGAGAGGGGCTACGAGCAGTACTTC.

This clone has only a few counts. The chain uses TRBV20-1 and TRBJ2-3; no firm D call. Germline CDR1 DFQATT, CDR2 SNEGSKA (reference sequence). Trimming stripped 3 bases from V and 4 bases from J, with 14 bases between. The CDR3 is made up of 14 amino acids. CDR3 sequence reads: CSARMYSQPDTQYF. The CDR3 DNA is TGCAGTGCTAGGATGTACAGTCAACCAGATACGCAGTATTTT.

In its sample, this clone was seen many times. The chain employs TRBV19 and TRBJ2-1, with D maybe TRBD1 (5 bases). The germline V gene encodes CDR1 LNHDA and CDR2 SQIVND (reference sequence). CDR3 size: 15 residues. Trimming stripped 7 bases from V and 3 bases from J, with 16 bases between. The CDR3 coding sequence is TGTGCCAGTACCCCGGACACCCGCCGCTACAATGAGCAGTTCTTC. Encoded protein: CASTPDTRRYNEQFF.

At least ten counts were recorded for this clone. The CDR3 DNA follows: TGTGCCAGCAGCCAACTGGCGGGAGATAACATTCAGTACTTC. It encodes CASSQLAGDNIQYF. The chain combines TRBV3-1 with TRBJ2-4, with 7 bases matching TRBD2. With 2 bases clipped from V and 7 bases from J, the junction kept 5 bases outside the gene matches. Germline lookup yields CDR1 LGHDT and CDR2 YNNKEL (reference sequence). This CDR3 has 14 amino acids. The whole variable domain, filled in from reference TRBV3-1 and TRBJ2-4, reads DTAVSQTPKYLVTQMGNDKSIKCEQNLGHDTMYWYKQDSKKFLKIMFSYNNKELIINETVPNRFSPKSPDKAHLNLHINSLELGDSAVYFCASSQLAGDNIQYFGAGTRLSVL.

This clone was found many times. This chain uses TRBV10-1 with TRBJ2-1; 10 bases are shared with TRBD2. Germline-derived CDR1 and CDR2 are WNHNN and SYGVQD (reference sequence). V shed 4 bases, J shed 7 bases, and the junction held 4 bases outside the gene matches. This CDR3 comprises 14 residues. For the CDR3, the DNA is TGCGCCAGCAGTGGTACAGCGGGAGGGAATGAGCAGTTCTTC. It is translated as CASSGTAGGNEQFF.

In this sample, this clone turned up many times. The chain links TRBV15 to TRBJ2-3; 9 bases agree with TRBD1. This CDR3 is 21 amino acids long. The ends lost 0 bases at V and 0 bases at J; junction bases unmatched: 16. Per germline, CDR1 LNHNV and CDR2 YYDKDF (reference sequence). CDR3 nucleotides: TGTGCCACCAGCAGAGAGGGGTTGAGGACAGGGGACGAGGGGAGCACAGATACGCAGTATTTT. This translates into CATSREGLRTGDEGSTDTQYF.

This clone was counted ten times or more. The CDR3 bases are TGTGCCAGCAGTTACCGAGGACACTCTGCGATGGACATTCAGTACTTC. Residues: CASSYRGHSAMDIQYF. The chain links TRBV6-5 to TRBJ2-4; weak D call: TRBD1 (5 bases). Trimming shortened V by 2 bases and J by 8 bases, and 19 bases separated the two germline ends. CDR3 length equals 16 residues. In germline, CDR1 is MNHEY, CDR2 SVGAGI.

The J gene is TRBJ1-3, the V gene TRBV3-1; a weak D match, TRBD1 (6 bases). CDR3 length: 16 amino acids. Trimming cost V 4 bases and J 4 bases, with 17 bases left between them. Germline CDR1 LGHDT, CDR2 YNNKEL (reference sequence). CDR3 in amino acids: CASSPHRVIAGNTIYF. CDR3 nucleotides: TGTGCCAGCAGCCCACACAGGGTAATAGCCGGAAACACCATATATTTT.

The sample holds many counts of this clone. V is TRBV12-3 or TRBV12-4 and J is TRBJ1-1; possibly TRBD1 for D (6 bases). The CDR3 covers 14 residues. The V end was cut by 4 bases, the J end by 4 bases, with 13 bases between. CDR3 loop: CASSSTGRGTEAFF. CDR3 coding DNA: TGTGCCAGCAGTTCCACAGGGAGAGGCACTGAAGCTTTCTTT.

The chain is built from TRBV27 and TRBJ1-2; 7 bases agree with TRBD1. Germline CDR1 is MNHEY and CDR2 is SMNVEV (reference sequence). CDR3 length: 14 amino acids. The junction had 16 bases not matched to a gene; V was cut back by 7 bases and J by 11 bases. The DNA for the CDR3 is TGTGCCAGCACCCTGACAGGGAACTGGACTGGATACACCTTC. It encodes CASTLTGNWTGYTF.

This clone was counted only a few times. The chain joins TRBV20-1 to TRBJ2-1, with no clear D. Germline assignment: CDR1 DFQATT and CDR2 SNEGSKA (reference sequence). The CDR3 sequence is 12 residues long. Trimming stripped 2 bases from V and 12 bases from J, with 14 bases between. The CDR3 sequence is CSARYLSSGQFF. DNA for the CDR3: TGCAGTGCTAGATATCTAAGTAGTGGGCAGTTCTTC.

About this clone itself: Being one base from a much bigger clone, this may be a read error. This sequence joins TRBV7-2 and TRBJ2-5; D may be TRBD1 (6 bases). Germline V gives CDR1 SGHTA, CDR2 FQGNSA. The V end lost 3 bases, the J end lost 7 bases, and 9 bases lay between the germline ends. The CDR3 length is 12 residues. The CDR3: CASSFRGGTQYF. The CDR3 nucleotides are TGTGCCAGCAGCTTCCGAGGGGGGACCCAGTACTTC. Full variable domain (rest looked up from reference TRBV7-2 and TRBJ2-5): GAGVSQSPSNKVTEKGKDVELRCDPISGHTALYWYRQSLGQGLEFLIYFQGNSAPDKSGLPSDRFSAERTGGSVSTLTIQRTQQEDSAVYLCASSFRGGTQYFGPGTRLLVL.

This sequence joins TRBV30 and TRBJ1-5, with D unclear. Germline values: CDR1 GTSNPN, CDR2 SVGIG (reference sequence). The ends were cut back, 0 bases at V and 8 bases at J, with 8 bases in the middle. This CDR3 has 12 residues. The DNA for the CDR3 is TGTGCCTGGAGTGTAATAGGAAAGCCCCAGCATTTT. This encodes CAWSVIGKPQHF.

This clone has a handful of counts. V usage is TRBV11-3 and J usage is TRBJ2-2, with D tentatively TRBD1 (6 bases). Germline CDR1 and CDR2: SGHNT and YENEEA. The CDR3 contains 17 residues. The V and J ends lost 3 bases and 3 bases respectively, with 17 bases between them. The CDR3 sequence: CASSFNRAVGYTGELFF. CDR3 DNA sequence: TGTGCCAGCAGCTTTAACAGGGCGGTCGGGTACACCGGGGAGCTGTTTTTT.

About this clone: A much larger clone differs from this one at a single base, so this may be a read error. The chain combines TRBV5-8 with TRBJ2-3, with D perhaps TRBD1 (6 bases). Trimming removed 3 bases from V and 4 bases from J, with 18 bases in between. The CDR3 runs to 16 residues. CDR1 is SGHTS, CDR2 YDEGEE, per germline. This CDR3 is CASSSRSGAAADTQYF. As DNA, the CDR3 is TGTGCCAGCAGCTCCCGATCAGGGGCCGCCGCAGATACGCAGTATTTT.

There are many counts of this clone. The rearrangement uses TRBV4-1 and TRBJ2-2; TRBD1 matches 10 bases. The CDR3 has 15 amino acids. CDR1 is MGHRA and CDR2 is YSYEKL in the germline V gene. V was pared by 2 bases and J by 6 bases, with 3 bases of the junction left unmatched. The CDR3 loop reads CASSQRTGGSGELFF. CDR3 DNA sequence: TGCGCCAGCAGCCAAAGGACAGGGGGATCCGGGGAGCTGTTTTTT.

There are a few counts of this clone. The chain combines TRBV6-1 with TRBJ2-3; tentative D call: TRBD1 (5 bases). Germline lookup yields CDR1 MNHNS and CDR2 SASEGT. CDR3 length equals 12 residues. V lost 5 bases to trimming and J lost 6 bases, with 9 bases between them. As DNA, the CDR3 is TGTGCCAGCAGTACAGGATTCGATACGCAGTATTTT. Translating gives CASSTGFDTQYF.